Listed below are T cell receptor beta chains from one sample, sequenced in a study of breast tumors, draining lymph nodes, adjacent tissues. TCRdb analysed the multiplex PCR reads with MiXCR anew, one entry per CDR3 protein. The sample carries under 35,000 distinct CDR3 sequences, approximately 63% recorded once. Sequencing was done on a sample of breast tumor tissue. These receptors all stem from a female donor with breast cancer. Some clones in this sample may be carry-over from other donors' samples. CDR3s include the opening cysteine and the closing phenylalanine or tryptophan. The D gene is left open where the match is weak. Expanded clones get a size class; other rows say once, few or many, or leave the size out.

length	V	size	J	D	CDR3	DNA
11	TRBV2	NA	TRBJ2-5	NA	CASTVQETQYF	TGTGCCAGCACCGTCCAAGAGACCCAGTACTTC
13	TRBV7-9	NA	TRBJ1-4	NA	CASSLSGDEKLFF	TGTGCCAGCAGCTTATCAGGGGATGAAAAACTGTTTTTT
11	TRBV20-1	medium-sized	TRBJ2-5	NA	CSARDPPDSAF	TGCAGTGCTAGAGACCCCCCGGACAGCGCGTTC
15	TRBV7-2	once	TRBJ2-7	TRBD2	CASSSTSGSSYEQYF	TGTGCCAGCAGTTCCACTAGCGGGTCATCCTACGAGCAGTACTTC
15	TRBV10-3	NA	TRBJ1-6	NA	CAISWTAPYNSPLHF	TGTGCCATCAGCTGGACAGCACCCTATAATTCACCCCTCCACTTT
23	TRBV4-1	NA	TRBJ1-2	NA	CASAGDSALYLCASSLGQDGYTF	NA
13	TRBV20-1	many	TRBJ2-1	NA	CSAPEGYANEQFF	TGCAGTGCCCCGGAAGGGTACGCCAATGAGCAGTTCTTC
15	TRBV12-3/TRBV12-4	NA	TRBJ2-1	TRBD1	CAGSLRRDRANGQFF	TGTGCCGGCAGTTTACGCCGGGACAGGGCCAATGGGCAGTTCTTC
11	TRBV11-2	NA	TRBJ1-2	NA	CASNSDYGYTF	TGTGCCAGCAACTCGGATTATGGCTACACCTTC
13	TRBV19	NA	TRBJ2-4	NA	CASSIGRGNIQYF	TGTGCCAGTAGTATTGGCAGGGGTAACATTCAGTACTTC
10	TRBV20-1	NA	TRBJ2-7	NA	CTRQVYEQYF	TGCACACGACAGGTCTACGAGCAGTACTTC
12	TRBV18	many	TRBJ1-1	TRBD1	CASSSWTGEAFF	TGTGCCAGCTCATCCTGGACAGGGGAAGCTTTCTTT
17	TRBV7-3	NA	TRBJ2-5	TRBD2	CASSLKPRGDIRETQYF	TGTGCCAGCAGCTTAAAACCGCGGGGGGATATCCGAGAGACCCAGTACTTC
16	TRBV19	many	TRBJ2-2	NA	CASSIGAQGFTGELFF	TGTGCCAGTAGTATAGGGGCACAGGGTTTCACCGGGGAGCTGTTTTTT
17	TRBV19	many	TRBJ1-1	NA	CASSLPAGGSMNTEAFF	TGTGCCAGTAGTCTCCCGGCGGGGGGCTCCATGAACACTGAAGCTTTCTTT
15	TRBV5-6	NA	TRBJ2-3	TRBD2	CASSLRLAGGHTQYF	TGTGCCAGCAGCCTCAGACTAGCGGGAGGGCATACGCAGTATTTT
14	TRBV12-3/TRBV12-4	NA	TRBJ2-3	NA	CASSLGRRTDTQYF	TGTGCCAGCAGTTTGGGACGGCGCACAGATACGCAGTATTTT
18	TRBV7-9	NA	TRBJ1-6	NA	CASSLGQRAASYNSPLHF	TGTGCCAGCAGCTTAGGCCAGAGGGCAGCCTCCTATAATTCACCCCTCCACTTT
15	TRBV24-1	NA	TRBJ2-3	NA	CATSDLGTSTDTQYF	TGTGCCACCAGTGATTTGGGGACTAGCACAGATACGCAGTATTTT
17	TRBV7-6	NA	TRBJ2-1	NA	CASSPTFRGGAYNEQFF	TGTGCCAGCAGCCCCACGTTCAGGGGTGGTGCCTACAATGAGCAGTTCTTC
13	TRBV7-9	NA	TRBJ1-2	NA	CASSPPISWGYTF	TGTGCCAGCAGCCCCCCGATTTCCTGGGGCTACACCTTC
16	TRBV20-1	NA	TRBJ2-1	NA	CSARSNSGRNCNEQFF	TGCAGTGCTAGATCCAATAGTGGGAGGAACTGCAATGAGCAGTTCTTC
12	TRBV3-1	NA	TRBJ1-1	TRBD1	CASGTGGTEAFF	TGTGCCAGCGGGACAGGGGGAACTGAAGCTTTCTTT
18	TRBV5-6	many	TRBJ2-5	NA	CASSLGRPGTGRKETQYF	TGTGCCAGCAGCTTGGGGCGCCCCGGGACTGGAAGGAAAGAGACCCAGTACTTC
12	TRBV29-1	few	TRBJ2-7	NA	CSVDDGVDEQYF	TGCAGCGTTGATGACGGGGTTGACGAGCAGTACTTC
15	TRBV7-2	NA	TRBJ2-1	TRBD2	CASSLPLAGATLLVF	TGTGCCAGCAGCTTACCCCTAGCGGGGGCTACCCTCCTGGTCTTC
14	TRBV6-5	few	TRBJ1-1	NA	CASSYSRTNTEAFF	TGTGCCAGCAGTTACTCGAGGACTAACACTGAAGCTTTCTTT
17	TRBV20-1	many	TRBJ2-1	NA	CSARDPKGGGSYNEQFF	TGCAGTGCTAGAGATCCCAAGGGAGGAGGGTCCTACAATGAGCAGTTCTTC
16	TRBV9	medium-sized	TRBJ1-3	TRBD1	CASSPTGEISGNTIYF	TGTGCCAGCAGCCCCACAGGGGAGATCTCTGGAAACACCATATATTTT
13	TRBV20-1	NA	TRBJ1-5	NA	CSAVPGGNQPQHF	TGCAGTGCAGTGCCGGGAGGGAATCAGCCCCAGCATTTT
14	TRBV2	few	TRBJ2-1	NA	CASLDVAGYNEQFF	TGTGCCAGTCTCGACGTCGCAGGCTACAATGAGCAGTTCTTC
13	TRBV7-7	few	TRBJ2-7	NA	CASSPHEGYEQYF	TGTGCTAGCAGCCCACACGAGGGCTACGAGCAGTACTTC
14	TRBV19	NA	TRBJ2-5	NA	CAGSIGAVQGTQNF	TGTGCCGGTAGTATCGGGGCAGTGCAGGGGACCCAGAACTTC
16	TRBV7-9	once	TRBJ2-3	TRBD1	CASSRDRGRTGGTQYF	TGTGCCAGCAGCCGGGACAGGGGAAGGACAGGGGGTACGCAGTATTTT
14	TRBV4-1	NA	TRBJ2-3	NA	CASSHTADTDTQYF	TGCGCCAGCAGCCATACAGCCGACACAGATACGCAGTATTTT
19	TRBV9	many	TRBJ2-2	TRBD1	CASSVVHQGTGRNTGELFF	TGTGCCAGCAGCGTAGTTCATCAGGGGACAGGGAGGAACACCGGGGAGCTGTTTTTT
13	TRBV20-1	NA	TRBJ1-5	NA	CSASTGRTQPQHF	TGCAGTGCCTCCACAGGACGTACTCAGCCCCAGCATTTT
14	TRBV30	many	TRBJ2-3	NA	CAWRITGATDTQYF	TGTGCCTGGAGAATAACGGGAGCAACAGATACGCAGTATTTT